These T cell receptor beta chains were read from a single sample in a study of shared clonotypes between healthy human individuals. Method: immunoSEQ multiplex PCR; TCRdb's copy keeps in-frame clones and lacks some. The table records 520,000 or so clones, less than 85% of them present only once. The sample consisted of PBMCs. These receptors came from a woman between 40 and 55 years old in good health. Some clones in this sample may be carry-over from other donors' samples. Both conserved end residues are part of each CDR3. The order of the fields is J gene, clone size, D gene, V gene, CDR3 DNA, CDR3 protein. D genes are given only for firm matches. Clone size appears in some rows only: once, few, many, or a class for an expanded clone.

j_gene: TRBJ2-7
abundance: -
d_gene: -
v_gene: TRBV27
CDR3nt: TGTGCCAGCAGTTTAGGCTACGAGCAGTACTTC
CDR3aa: CASSLGYEQYF

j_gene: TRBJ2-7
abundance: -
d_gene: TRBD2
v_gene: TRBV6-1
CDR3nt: TGTGCCAGCTATGGCGGCCCGGGAGGAATCTACGAGCAGTACTTC
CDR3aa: CASYGGPGGIYEQYF

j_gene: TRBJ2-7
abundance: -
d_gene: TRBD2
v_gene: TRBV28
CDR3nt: TGTGCCAGCAACCACGGGGGGACCGAGCAGTACTTC
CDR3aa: CASNHGGTEQYF

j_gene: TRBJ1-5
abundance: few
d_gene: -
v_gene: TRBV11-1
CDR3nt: TGTGCCAGCAGCCCTAATGGGGGCGGTCAGCCCCAGCATTTT
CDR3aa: CASSPNGGGQPQHF

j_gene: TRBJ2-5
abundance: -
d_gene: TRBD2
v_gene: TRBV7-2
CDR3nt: TGTGCCAGCAACATCCCGACTAGCGGACGGGAGACCCAGTACTTC
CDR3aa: CASNIPTSGRETQYF

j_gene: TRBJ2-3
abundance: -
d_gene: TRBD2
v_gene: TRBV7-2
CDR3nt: TGTGCCAGCAGTCTGAGGGCGGGAGGGCCCACAGATACGCAGTATTTT
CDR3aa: CASSLRAGGPTDTQYF

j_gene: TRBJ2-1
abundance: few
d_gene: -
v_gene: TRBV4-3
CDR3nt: TGCGCCAGCAGCCAAAGCCTTCCCCGGCTGTCCTACAATGAGCAGTTCTTC
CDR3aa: CASSQSLPRLSYNEQFF

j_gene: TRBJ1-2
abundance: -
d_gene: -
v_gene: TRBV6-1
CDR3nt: TGTGCCAGCAGTGAAGTCCCTGGGACGATGGGCTACACCTTC
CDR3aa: CASSEVPGTMGYTF

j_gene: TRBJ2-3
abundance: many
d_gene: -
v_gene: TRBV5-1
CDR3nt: TGCGCCAGCAGCCAAGCGGGACACACAGATACGCAGTATTTT
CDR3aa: CASSQAGHTDTQYF

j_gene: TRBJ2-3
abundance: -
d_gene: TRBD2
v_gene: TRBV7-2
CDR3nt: TGTGCCAGCAGCTTAGTGGCTAGCGGGACCGGCACAGATACGCAGTATTTT
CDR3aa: CASSLVASGTGTDTQYF

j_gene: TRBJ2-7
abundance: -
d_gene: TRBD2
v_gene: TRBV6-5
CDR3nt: TGTGCCAGCAGTTACTCTGGGACTAGCGGGTACTACTTC
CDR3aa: CASSYSGTSGYYF

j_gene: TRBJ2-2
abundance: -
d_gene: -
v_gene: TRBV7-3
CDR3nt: TGTGCCAGCAGCGCCCCGGGCGGGGAGCTGTTTTTT
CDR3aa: CASSAPGGELFF

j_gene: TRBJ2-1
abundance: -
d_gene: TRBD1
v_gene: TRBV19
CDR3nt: TGTGCCAGCACGGACAGGGGGCGAATCGATGAGCAGTTCTTC
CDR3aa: CASTDRGRIDEQFF

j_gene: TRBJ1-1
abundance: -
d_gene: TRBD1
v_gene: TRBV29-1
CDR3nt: TGCAGCGTTGTCCCGACAGGGGGCACCACTGAAGCTTTCTTT
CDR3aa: CSVVPTGGTTEAFF

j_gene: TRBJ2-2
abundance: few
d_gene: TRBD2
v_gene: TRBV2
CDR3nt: TGTGCCAGCAGATCGGGACTAGCCACCGGGGAGCTGTTTTTT
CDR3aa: CASRSGLATGELFF

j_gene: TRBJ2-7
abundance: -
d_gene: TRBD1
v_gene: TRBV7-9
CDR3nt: TGTGCCAGCAGCTCTTTCGGGACAGGGTACGAGCAGTACTTC
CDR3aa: CASSSFGTGYEQYF

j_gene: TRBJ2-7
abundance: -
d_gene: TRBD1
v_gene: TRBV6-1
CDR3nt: TGTGCCAGCAGTGACCGACAGGGGCCCTACGAGCAGTACTTC
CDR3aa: CASSDRQGPYEQYF

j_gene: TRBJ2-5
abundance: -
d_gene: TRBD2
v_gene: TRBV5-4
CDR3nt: TGTGCCAGCGCATCAGCGGGAGTCCAAGAGACCCAGTACTTC
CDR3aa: CASASAGVQETQYF

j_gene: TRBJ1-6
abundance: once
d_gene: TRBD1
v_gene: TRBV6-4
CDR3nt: TGTGCCAGCAGTGCGGACAGGGACTCACCCCTCCACTTT
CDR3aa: CASSADRDSPLHF

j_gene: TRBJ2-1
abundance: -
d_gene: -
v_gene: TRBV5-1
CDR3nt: TGCGCCAGCAGCCGGAGCGAAATGAGCTCCTACAATGAGCAGTTCTTC
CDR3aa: CASSRSEMSSYNEQFF

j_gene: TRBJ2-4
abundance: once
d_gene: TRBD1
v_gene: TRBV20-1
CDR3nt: TGCAGTGAGGGGACAGAAAACATTCAGTACTTC
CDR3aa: CSEGTENIQYF

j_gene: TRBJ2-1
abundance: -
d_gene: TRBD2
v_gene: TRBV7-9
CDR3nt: TGTGCCAGCAGCCAACTAGCGGGAGAATCCAATGAGCAGTTCTTC
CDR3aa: CASSQLAGESNEQFF

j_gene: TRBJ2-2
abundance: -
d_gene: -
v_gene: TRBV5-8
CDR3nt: TGTGCCAGCAGCTTGGGAGGGAACACCGGGGAGCTGTTTTTT
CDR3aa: CASSLGGNTGELFF

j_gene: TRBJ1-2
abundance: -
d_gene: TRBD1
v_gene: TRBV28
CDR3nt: TGTGCCAGCAGGAGACAGGGTTCATGGGGCTATGGCTACACCTTC
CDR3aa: CASRRQGSWGYGYTF

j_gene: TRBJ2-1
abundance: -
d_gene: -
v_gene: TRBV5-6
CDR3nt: TGTGCCAGCAGCTTCACTAGCCCCTCCTACAATGAGCAGTTCTTC
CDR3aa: CASSFTSPSYNEQFF

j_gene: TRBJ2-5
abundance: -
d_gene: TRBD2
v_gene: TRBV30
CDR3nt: TGTGCCTGGAGTCTGAGAGCGGGAGTCGGGGAGACCCAGTACTTC
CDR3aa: CAWSLRAGVGETQYF

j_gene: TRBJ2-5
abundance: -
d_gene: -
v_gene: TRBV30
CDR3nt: TGTGCCTGGAGTCCGATCGATAGGGGAGAGACCCAGTACTTC
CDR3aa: CAWSPIDRGETQYF

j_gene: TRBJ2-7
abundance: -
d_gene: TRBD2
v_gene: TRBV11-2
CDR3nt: TGTGCCAGCAGCTCTTTACCCACTAGCGGGAGGTCGAAGTACGAGCAGTACTTC
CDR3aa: CASSSLPTSGRSKYEQYF

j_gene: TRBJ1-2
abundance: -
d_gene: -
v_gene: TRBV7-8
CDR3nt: TGTGCCAGCAGCTTAGTGGGGGGCCAGGGCTATGGCTACACCTTC
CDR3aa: CASSLVGGQGYGYTF

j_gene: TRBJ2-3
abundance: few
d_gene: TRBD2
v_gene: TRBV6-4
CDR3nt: TGTGCCAGCAGTGGAGAAACTAGCGGGAGTGTCGATACGCAGTATTTT
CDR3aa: CASSGETSGSVDTQYF

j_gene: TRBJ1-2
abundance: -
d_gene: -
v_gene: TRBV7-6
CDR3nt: TGTGCCAGCAGTCCTCAGGGAAACTATGGCTACACCTTC
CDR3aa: CASSPQGNYGYTF

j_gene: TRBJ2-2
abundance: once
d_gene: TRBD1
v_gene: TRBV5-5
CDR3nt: TGTGCCAGCAGCTTGGGCCCACAGGGGAACTCCGGGGAGCTGTTTTTT
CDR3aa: CASSLGPQGNSGELFF

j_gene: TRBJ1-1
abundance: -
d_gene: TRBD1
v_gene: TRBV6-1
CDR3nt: TGTGCCAGCAGTGAATACAGGGGAGAGACTGAAGCTTTCTTT
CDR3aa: CASSEYRGETEAFF

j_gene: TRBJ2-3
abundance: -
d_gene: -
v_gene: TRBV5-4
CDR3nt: TGTGCCAGCAGCTCGGCCCGAACGGGGTCGGTAGATACGCAGTATTTT
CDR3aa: CASSSARTGSVDTQYF

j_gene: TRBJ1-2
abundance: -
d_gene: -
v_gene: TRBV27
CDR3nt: TGTGCCACCCGTGGCGGCTCCTATGGCTACACCTTC
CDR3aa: CATRGGSYGYTF

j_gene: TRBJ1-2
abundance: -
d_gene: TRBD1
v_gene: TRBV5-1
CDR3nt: TGCGCCAGCAGCCTGGACAGGGCCAGCGATGGCTACACCTTC
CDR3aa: CASSLDRASDGYTF

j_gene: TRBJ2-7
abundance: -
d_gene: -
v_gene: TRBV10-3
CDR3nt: TGTGCCATCAGAGAGCAGTACTTC
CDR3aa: CAIREQYF

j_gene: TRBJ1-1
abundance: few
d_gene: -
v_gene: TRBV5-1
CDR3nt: TGCGCCAGCAGCCTTCAGACAGGGAACACTGAAGCTTTCTTT
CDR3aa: CASSLQTGNTEAFF

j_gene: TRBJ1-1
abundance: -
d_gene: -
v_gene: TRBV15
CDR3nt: TGTGCCACCAGCAGAGAGCTGGGGGGGGGAAGTGAAGCTTTCTTT
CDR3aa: CATSRELGGGSEAFF

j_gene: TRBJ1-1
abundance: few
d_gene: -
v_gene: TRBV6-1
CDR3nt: TGTGCCAGCGCTCAGGGTCAGGGCACTGAAGCTTTCTTT
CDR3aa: CASAQGQGTEAFF

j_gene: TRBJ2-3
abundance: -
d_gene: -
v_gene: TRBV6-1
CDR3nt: TGTGCCAGCCGTAGCCTAGCGGATACGCAGTATTTT
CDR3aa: CASRSLADTQYF

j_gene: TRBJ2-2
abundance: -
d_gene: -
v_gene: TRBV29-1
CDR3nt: TGCAGCGTTGAGGGGGGGCGAGGCGGGGAGCTGTTTTTT
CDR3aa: CSVEGGRGGELFF

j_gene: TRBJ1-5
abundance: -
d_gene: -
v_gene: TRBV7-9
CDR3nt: TGTGCCAGCAGCTTAGACCAATATGGCAGGGAGTATTTT
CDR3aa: CASSLDQYGREYF

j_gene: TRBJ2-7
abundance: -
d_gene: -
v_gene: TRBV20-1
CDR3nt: TGCAGTGCGCCCAGGGGAGGAGAGCAGTACTTC
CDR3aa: CSAPRGGEQYF

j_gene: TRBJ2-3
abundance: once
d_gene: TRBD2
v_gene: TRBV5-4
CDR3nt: TGTGCCAGCAGCTTCGCAGGCGGGAGTAGGGCAGATACGCAGTATTTT
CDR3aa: CASSFAGGSRADTQYF

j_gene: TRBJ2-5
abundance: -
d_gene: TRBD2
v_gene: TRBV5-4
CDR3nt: TGTGCCAGCAGCACGGGACTAGCGGGCTGGGAGACCCAGTACTTC
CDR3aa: CASSTGLAGWETQYF

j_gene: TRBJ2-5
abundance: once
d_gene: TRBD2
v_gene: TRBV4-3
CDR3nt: TGCGCCAGCAGCCCTTCATATCTAGCGGGAGGGTTAGAGACCCAGTACTTC
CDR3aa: CASSPSYLAGGLETQYF

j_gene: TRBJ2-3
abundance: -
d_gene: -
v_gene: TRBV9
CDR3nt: TGTGCCAGCAGCGTAGTTGGGGAAGATACGCAGTATTTT
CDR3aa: CASSVVGEDTQYF